One T cell receptor beta chain is described in this entry. Generated by immunoSEQ multiplex PCR, the TCRdb table keeps only in-frame clones and is missing some. The repertoire holds around 100,000 clones, with around 90% as singletons. This sample was taken from a study of OX40 agonist ivuxolimab in advanced cancers. The wider study: Ivuxolimab was delivered to patients intravenously every 2 weeks at doses spanning 0.01 to 10 mg/kg. Enrolled patients in dose escalation had cancers that were hepatocellular carcinoma, melanoma, renal cell or head and neck cancer. Allowance was made for prior anti-PD-1, anti-PD-L1 or anti-CTLA-4 therapy, and roughly 40% had some.

Sequenced here: CD4+ or CD8+ T cells sorted from blood, sampled in a trial of the OX40 agonist ivuxolimab. This sequence was found in an adult with an advanced solid tumor such as melanoma, head and neck, liver or kidney cancer.

The CDR3 DNA is TGTGCCAGCACACTTAGACAGGGCGCCGGGGAGCTGTTTTTT. It encodes CASTLRQGAGELFF. The V and J genes are TRBV7-8 and TRBJ2-2; 7 positions match TRBD1. Germline V gene data show CDR1 as SGHVS and CDR2 as FQNEAQ. This CDR3 region has 14 residues. Losses at the gene ends were 7 bases for V and 6 bases for J; bases not matched to a gene: 8.